These 12 T cell receptor beta chains originate from one sample sequenced in a study of CD8+CD57+ T cells in acquired aplastic anemia. The TCR beta profiling, which covered VDJ combination and CDR3 sequence, was carried out using genomic DNA as the template. TCRdb ran MiXCR on the reads and lists one entry per CDR3 protein. The table includes roughly 130,000 distinct CDR3 sequences, around 46% detected once. The source material was sorted CD4+, CD8+, or CD8+CD57+ T cells (not recorded which) from PBMCs. The receptor set was obtained from a human donor in good health, serving as a control.

V gene TRBV15 combines with J gene TRBJ2-5; 11 bases line up with TRBD2. V gave up 1 base and J gave up 1 base; unmatched junction bases: 8. The germline CDR1 and CDR2 sequences are LNHNV and YYDKDF (reference sequence). This CDR3 spans 18 amino acids. The CDR3: CATSRGKRSGGAQETQYF. CDR3 nucleotide sequence: TGTGCCACCAGCAGAGGCAAGCGTAGCGGGGGGGCCCAAGAGACCCAGTACTTC.

This clonotype was counted between two and nine times. V usage is TRBV29-1 and J usage is TRBJ1-2, with TRBD1 identical over 9 bases. V trimming: 6 bases; J trimming: 5 bases; junction bases outside the gene matches: 10. There are 14 residues in the CDR3. Germline values: CDR1 SQVTM, CDR2 ANQGSEA. CDR3 bases: TGCAGCGTGAACGGACAGGGGAGGCTATATGGCTACACCTTC. Encoded protein: CSVNGQGRLYGYTF.

The chain combines TRBV19 with TRBJ1-1; D perhaps matches TRBD1 (6 bases). CDR3 size: 15 residues. From germline, CDR1 is LNHDA and CDR2 SQIVND (reference sequence). V was shortened by 6 bases and J by 0 bases, with 14 bases between the two germline ends. CDR3 region: CASREGHNLNTEAFF. For the CDR3, the DNA is TGTGCCAGTAGAGAGGGACACAACCTGAACACTGAAGCTTTCTTT.

In this sample, this clonotype turned up many times. A much more abundant neighbour one base away suggests this may be a read error. V is TRBV11-3 and J is TRBJ1-1; TRBD1 is a possible D gene (6 bases). This CDR3 spans 13 amino acids. Germline V CDR1 and CDR2: SGHNT, YENEEA. The V end was cut by 5 bases, the J end by 4 bases, with 11 bases between. The CDR3 DNA sequence: TGTGCCAGCAGCATTACAGGGAGCACTGAAGCTTTCTTT. It codes for CASSITGSTEAFF.

Only a few counts were recorded for this clonotype. A much larger clone differs from this one at a single base, so this may be a read error. The chain is built from TRBV7-9 and TRBJ2-3; no firm D call. The germline V gene encodes CDR1 SEHNR and CDR2 FQNEAQ (reference sequence). This CDR3 has 14 amino acids. As DNA, the CDR3 is TGTGCCAGTCTCAGGATAGAAAGCACAGATACGCGGTATTTT. This translates into CASLRIESTDTRYF.

About this clonotype itself: The conserved phenylalanine or tryptophan is not found at the CDR3 terminus, so this likely reflects a read error. The chain combines TRBV19 with TRBJ1-2; 9 bases fit TRBD1. The V gene end was trimmed by 6 bases and the J gene end by 5 bases; junction bases not matched to a gene: 1. CDR1 is LNHDA and CDR2 is SQIVND in the germline V gene (reference sequence). This CDR3 spans 12 amino acids. The CDR3 sequence: CASRQGAYGYTS. Here the CDR3 DNA reads TGTGCCAGTAGACAGGGGGCGTATGGCTACACCTCC.

On this clonotype itself: Possible read error: a much larger clone is one base away. The chain joins TRBV6-2 or TRBV6-3 to TRBJ1-5; TRBD1 aligns across 7 bases. Germline V lookup: CDR1 MNHEY, CDR2 SVGEGT. After removal of 1 base from V and 3 bases from J, the junction contained 12 bases not matched to a gene. CDR3 length: 18 residues. The CDR3 DNA reads TGTGCCAGCAGTTACTACATTTTCCAGACAGGGAACAATCAGCCCCAGCATTTT. Protein: CASSYYIFQTGNNQPQHF.

Ten or more counts support this clonotype. The chain links TRBV20-1 to TRBJ1-1, with 7 nucleotides matching TRBD1. The J segment lost 5 bases and the V segment lost 4 bases, leaving 7 bases of the junction unmatched. Per germline, CDR1 DFQATT and CDR2 SNEGSKA (reference sequence). This CDR3 contains 13 residues. The CDR3 reads CSAKIQGKTEAFF. The CDR3 coding sequence is TGCAGTGCTAAAATACAGGGGAAAACTGAAGCTTTCTTT.

Of note for this clonotype: Being one base from a much bigger clone, this may be a read error. The CDR3 nucleotides read TGTCCCAGCAGACCGGGACAGATGAACACTGAAGCTTTCTTT. Translated, it gives CPSRPGQMNTEAFF. The chain joins TRBV6-1 to TRBJ1-1; 7 positions agree with TRBD1. From germline, CDR1 is MNHNS and CDR2 SASEGT. CDR3 length equals 14 residues.

A note on this clonotype: Possible read error: a much larger clone is one base away. The chain links TRBV30 to TRBJ2-5; D remains unclear. The length of the CDR3 is 11 residues. Germline-derived CDR1 and CDR2 are GTSNPN and SVGIG (reference sequence). CDR3: CAWSVQEAQYF. The CDR3, as DNA: TGTGCCTGGAGTGTACAAGAGGCCCAGTACTTC.

In regard to this clonotype: An end of the junction does not agree with germline; a read error may underlie this. The chain links TRBV14 to TRBJ1-6; TRBD1 is a possible D gene (5 bases). The germline V gene encodes CDR1 SGHDN and CDR2 FVKESK. This CDR3 comprises 12 residues. CDR3 residues: CASSQAGALLYF. The CDR3 coding sequence is TGTGCCAGCAGTCAAGCCGGGGCACTCCTTTACTTT.

This clonotype was counted at least ten times. V and J are TRBV12-3 or TRBV12-4 and TRBJ2-1, with TRBD2 matching over 8 bases. Losses at the gene ends were 4 bases for V and 13 bases for J; bases not matched to a gene: 6. The CDR3 totals 12 residues. CDR3 region: CASSYTSGYQFF. The CDR3 nucleotides read TGTGCCAGCAGTTATACTAGCGGTTACCAGTTCTTC.